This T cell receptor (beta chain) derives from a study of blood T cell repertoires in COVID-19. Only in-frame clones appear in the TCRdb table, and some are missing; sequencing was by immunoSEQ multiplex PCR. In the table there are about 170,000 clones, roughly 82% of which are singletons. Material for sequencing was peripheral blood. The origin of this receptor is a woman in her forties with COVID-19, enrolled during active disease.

CDR3 bases: TGTGCCAGCAGCCCCCGGGACTCAAGGATCTCACCCCTCCACTTT. Its protein is CASSPRDSRISPLHF. V is TRBV11-1 and J is TRBJ1-6; D possibly corresponds to TRBD1 (5 bases). From germline, CDR1 is SGHAT and CDR2 FQDESV (reference sequence). The CDR3 spans 15 residues. Trimming stripped 5 bases from V and 10 bases from J, with 18 bases between.